The 17 T cell receptor beta chains below were found in one sample sequenced in a study of T cells in Graves' hyperthyroidism and ophthalmopathy. What was amplified from RNA transcripts were TCR beta CDR3 regions. HTBI primers drove first-round RT-PCR of the TCR CDR3. TCRdb re-called the multiplex PCR reads through MiXCR, storing one row per CDR3 protein. Among about 420,000 distinct CDR3 sequences, 15% to 18% were seen once, and the ten largest hold over 7.5%. The source material was blood. The receptors shown here come from a woman aged 18-29 years with Graves' hyperthyroidism.

There are a few counts of this clonotype. The V and J genes are TRBV7-8 and TRBJ2-2, with TRBD2 matching over 15 bases. Per the germline V gene, CDR1 is SGHVS and CDR2 is FQNEAQ. The CDR3 is made up of 18 amino acids. The V gene end was trimmed by 5 bases and the J gene end by 1 base; junction bases not matched to a gene: 5. The CDR3 DNA follows: TGTGCCAGCAGCGTGCGGGGACTAGCGGGGGGGAACACCGGGGAGCTGTTTTTT. Protein: CASSVRGLAGGNTGELFF.

This clonotype was detected many times. The rearrangement joins TRBV20-1 to TRBJ2-3, with D unclear. The V end was cut by 3 bases, the J end by 6 bases, with 7 bases between. CDR3 size: 11 residues. Germline CDR1 and CDR2: DFQATT and SNEGSKA (reference sequence). CDR3 DNA sequence: TGCAGTGCTAGCTTCGAGGATACGCAGTATTTT. It codes for CSASFEDTQYF.

There are many counts of this clonotype. The V call is TRBV11-3, the J call TRBJ2-5; 7 bases are a match to TRBD1. The CDR3 is 16 residues long. Germline CDR1 reads SGHNT; CDR2 reads YENEEA. After removal of 5 bases from V and 7 bases from J, the junction contained 16 bases not matched to a gene. DNA of the CDR3: TGTGCCAGCAGCCCGTGGGCAGGGGGTAGTGTGGGGACCCAGTACTTC. Encoded protein: CASSPWAGGSVGTQYF. Full variable domain (rest looked up from reference TRBV11-3 and TRBJ2-5): EAGVVQSPRYKIIEKKQPVAFWCNPISGHNTLYWYLQNLGQGPELLIRYENEEAVDDSQLPKDRFSAERLKGVDSTLKIQPAELGDSAVYLCASSPWAGGSVGTQYFGPGTRLLVL.

At least ten counts were recorded for this clonotype. V gene TRBV6-5 combines with J gene TRBJ2-2, with D hard to call. CDR1 is MNHEY, CDR2 SVGAGI, per germline. Trimming took 0 bases from V and 7 from J, leaving 12 bases between them. This CDR3 comprises 15 residues. The CDR3 loop reads CASSYSSRAVGELFF. In DNA, the CDR3 is TGTGCCAGCAGTTACTCGAGTAGGGCCGTCGGGGAGCTGTTTTTT.

In its sample, this clonotype was seen many times. The chain is built from TRBV12-3 or TRBV12-4 and TRBJ1-2, with D maybe TRBD1 (5 bases). This CDR3 is 12 amino acids long. Between the trimmed V and J ends, which lost 6 bases and 11 bases, there was a span of 16 bases. In DNA form, the CDR3 reads TGTGCCAGCAGCCACAAGAGGCGGGGGTACACCTTC. It is translated as CASSHKRRGYTF.

This clonotype appeared many times. The genes are TRBV28 and TRBJ2-3; 10 bases agree with TRBD2. V dropped 1 base and J dropped 1; count of bases not matched to a gene: 2. In germline, CDR1 is MDHEN, CDR2 SYDVKM. This CDR3 spans 16 amino acids. The CDR3 here is CASSLSAGGGTDTQYF. DNA for the CDR3: TGTGCCAGCAGTTTATCAGCGGGGGGGGGCACAGATACGCAGTATTTT.

This clonotype was recorded at least ten times. The chain uses TRBV27 and TRBJ2-2, with D uncertain. V was cut by 8 bases and J by 7 bases, with 11 bases left in between. CDR3 length: 12 residues. Germline CDR1 and CDR2: MNHEY and SMNVEV (reference sequence). CDR3 DNA: TGTGCCAGCTCCCCCTTAGGCGGGGAGCTGTTTTTT. Its protein product is CASSPLGGELFF.

V and J are TRBV20-1 and TRBJ1-4; D gene ambiguous. V lost 5 bases, J lost 8 bases, and 15 bases lay in between. Germline V gene data show CDR1 as DFQATT and CDR2 as SNEGSKA (reference sequence). The CDR3 contains 13 residues. The CDR3 reads CSAREPRGEKLFF. In DNA, the CDR3 is TGCAGTGCTCGCGAACCTCGGGGAGAAAAACTGTTTTTT.

This clonotype was seen repeatedly, ten times or more. The CDR3 loop reads CASSPLAGEADEQYF. CDR3 DNA sequence: TGTGCCAGCAGTCCCCTAGCGGGAGAGGCGGACGAGCAGTACTTC. The rearrangement joins TRBV27 to TRBJ2-7; 10 nucleotides match TRBD2. V lost 5 bases and J lost 5; bases outside the gene matches: 9. The CDR3 totals 15 residues. Germline lookup yields CDR1 MNHEY and CDR2 SMNVEV (reference sequence).

This clonotype was observed many times. The rearrangement links TRBV12-3 or TRBV12-4 to TRBJ1-4, with TRBD1 as a possible D gene (5 bases). Between the trimmed V and J ends, which lost 3 bases and 0 bases, there was a span of 8 bases. The CDR3 has 15 residues. CDR3 nucleotides: TGTGCCAGCAGTTTTTTGGGGGCAACTAATGAAAAACTGTTTTTT. Protein: CASSFLGATNEKLFF.

This clonotype was observed many times. V and J are TRBV2 and TRBJ2-7, with unresolved D. In germline, CDR1 is SNHLY, CDR2 FYNNEI. CDR3 length equals 14 residues. V shed 4 bases and J shed 0 bases, with 10 bases lying between them. The CDR3 sequence is CASSGLEASYEQYF. For the CDR3, the DNA is TGTGCCAGCAGTGGTCTAGAGGCCTCCTACGAGCAGTACTTC.

This clonotype appeared many times. The rearrangement joins TRBV6-1 to TRBJ2-1; 12 bases match TRBD2. After removal of 5 bases from V and 8 bases from J, the junction contained 16 bases not matched to a gene. The CDR3 contains 18 residues. Germline CDR1 is MNHNS and CDR2 is SASEGT. The CDR3 DNA sequence: TGTGCCAGCAGTCCAAAGGTGGCTAGCGGGGGGGCTTGGGATGAGCAGTTCTTC. As protein: CASSPKVASGGAWDEQFF.

The table lists this clonotype with many counts. CDR3 protein: CAISEEGHEQYF. DNA of the CDR3: TGTGCCATCAGTGAGGAGGGACACGAGCAGTACTTC. The rearrangement links TRBV10-3 to TRBJ2-7; possibly TRBD1 or TRBD2 for D (5 bases each). The CDR3 loop spans 12 amino acids. Germline-derived CDR1 and CDR2 are ENHRY and SYGVKD. Between the trimmed V and J ends, which lost 2 bases and 5 bases, there was a span of 7 bases.

The V and J genes are TRBV10-3 and TRBJ2-5; 8 nucleotides align to TRBD1. From germline, CDR1 is ENHRY and CDR2 SYGVKD. The CDR3 is made up of 15 amino acids. V shed 5 bases and J 2 bases; nucleotides not matched to a gene: 7. Here the CDR3 reads CAISTGQGRQETQYF. CDR3 DNA: TGTGCCATCAGTACAGGACAGGGTAGGCAAGAGACCCAGTACTTC.

Ten or more counts support this clonotype. The chain employs TRBV6-1 and TRBJ1-5; TRBD1 is a possible D gene (5 bases). This CDR3 contains 15 residues. Germline V gives CDR1 MNHNS, CDR2 SASEGT. Trimming cost V 6 bases and J 0 bases, with 12 bases left between them. DNA for the CDR3: TGTGCCAGCAGGACACAGGAGTATAGCAATCAGCCCCAGCATTTT. Translation: CASRTQEYSNQPQHF.

The chain combines TRBV10-3 with TRBJ1-4, with D unclear. This CDR3 comprises 12 residues. Germline V gene lookup returns CDR1 ENHRY and CDR2 SYGVKD. V lost 3 bases to trimming and J lost 11 bases, with 10 bases between them. CDR3 DNA: TGTGCCATCAGTGATTCCGCTGGGAAACTGTTTTTT. It codes for CAISDSAGKLFF.

This clonotype turned up a few times. The chain uses TRBV7-9 and TRBJ1-2; no clear D gene. V lost 5 bases, J lost 0 bases, and 13 bases lay in between. CDR1 and CDR2 (germline): SEHNR, FQNEAQ (reference sequence). The CDR3 covers 15 residues. The DNA for the CDR3 is TGTGCCAGCAGCGACACTCAGGAAACTAACTATGGCTACACCTTC. This gives the protein CASSDTQETNYGYTF.